This is a list of T cell receptor beta chains from one sample in a study of shared clonotypes between healthy human individuals. Here immunoSEQ multiplex PCR was the method, and the copy in TCRdb shows in-frame clones only, minus some. Of 2 million to 3 million clones in the sample, more than 90% are singletons; the top ten hold over 0.12%. The sample was naive CD4+ T cells sorted from blood. Source of these receptors: a man in his late teens or twenties in good health. CDR3s include the opening cysteine and the closing phenylalanine or tryptophan. The D gene is left open where the match is weak. Size values are once, few and many counts, or a class for expanded clones, and some rows have none.

.	TRBJ2-3	TRBV30	.	CAWSVGFGPDTQYF	TGTGCCTGGAGTGTAGGGTTTGGGCCAGATACGCAGTATTTT
.	TRBJ2-1	TRBV30	.	CAWSVSRTYNEQFF	TGTGCCTGGAGTGTATCGCGGACCTACAATGAGCAGTTCTTC
.	TRBJ2-5	TRBV6-1	.	CASSDTWGTQYF	TGTGCCAGCAGTGATACCTGGGGGACCCAGTACTTC
.	TRBJ2-5	TRBV5-4	.	CASSLMGSMEQYF	TGTGCCAGCAGCTTGATGGGGTCGATGGAGCAGTACTTC
.	TRBJ2-1	TRBV10-3	TRBD2	CAISGRLAGGPGVDEQFF	TGTGCCATCAGTGGTCGTCTAGCGGGAGGGCCTGGGGTCGATGAGCAGTTCTTC
.	TRBJ1-2	TRBV28	.	CATWDVLSSGYTF	TGTGCCACCTGGGACGTTTTAAGTTCTGGCTACACCTTC
.	TRBJ1-3	TRBV30	.	CAWSPGGSGNTIYF	TGTGCCTGGAGTCCCGGGGGGTCTGGAAACACCATATATTTT
.	TRBJ2-1	TRBV6-1	TRBD1	CASSETGAPSYNEQFF	TGTGCCAGCAGTGAGACAGGGGCGCCCTCCTACAATGAGCAGTTCTTC
.	TRBJ1-2	TRBV6-5	.	CASRPPGIHGYTF	TGTGCCAGCAGGCCTCCGGGGATTCATGGCTACACCTTC
.	TRBJ2-3	TRBV6-4	.	CASSDSSSTDTQYF	TGTGCCAGCAGTGACTCGTCTAGCACAGATACGCAGTATTTT
once	TRBJ2-3	TRBV19	.	CASSVRQGGTDTQYF	TGTGCCAGTAGTGTACGACAAGGGGGGACAGATACGCAGTATTTT
.	TRBJ2-2	TRBV11-2	TRBD2	CASSLSGARSTGELFF	TGTGCCAGCAGCTTAAGCGGGGCGCGAAGCACCGGGGAGCTGTTTTTT
.	TRBJ2-2	TRBV2	.	CASRGQRNTGELFF	TGTGCCAGCCGGGGGCAGAGAAACACCGGGGAGCTGTTTTTT
.	TRBJ2-5	TRBV7-9	.	CASSLGMGDSLETQYF	TGTGCCAGCAGCTTAGGTATGGGTGATTCCCTGGAGACCCAGTACTTC
.	TRBJ1-4	TRBV19	.	CASSRGGLTTNEKLFF	TGTGCCAGTAGCAGGGGAGGCCTAACAACTAATGAAAAACTGTTTTTT